This record covers a single TCR beta chain. Its antigen is still unknown. This PCR relied on a set of 60 Vbeta primers and 13 Jbeta primers. TCRdb keeps only in-frame clones here, not all; method: immunoSEQ multiplex PCR. The sample has about 130,000 clones; about 8.5% are singletons. CDR1 MNHNS and CDR2 SASEGT come from the germline V gene. The CDR3 consists of 15 residues. V shed 2 bases and J shed 9 bases, with 17 bases lying between them. The record originates from a study of cytomegalovirus exposure and HLA in healthy donors. Broader study findings: Earlier analysis found most TCR beta V segments productive about 87% or about 30% of the time. For presence/absence analyses, sequencing depth was assumed to be roughly uniform across donors. Per published reports, the classifier diagnosed cytomegalovirus status with high specificity and sensitivity. A later look showed TCR association rates differing by HLA locus, highest for DRB1 and lowest for HLA-C.

The chain recombines TRBV6-1 with TRBJ2-1; maybe TRBD2 (7 bases). This clonotype was sampled from a middle-aged man in good health and CMV-seronegative. The source material was PBMCs. CDR3 loop: CASSEPGGPLAEQFF. CDR3 sequence (DNA): TGTGCCAGCAGTGAACCCGGGGGGCCCTTGGCTGAGCAGTTCTTC.